The T cell receptor beta chain described here comes from a study of blood T cell repertoires in COVID-19. Study-level information: Collection of acute and convalescent COVID-19 samples took place in the United States, Italy and Spain.

Authors' processing steps: From reference gene primer amplification, estimates of nucleated cell counts were derived. Profiling relied on immunoSEQ multiplex PCR, and the TCRdb table lists in-frame clones only, not all of them. Clonal size and the V and J genes are those of that table, whereas D and trimming came from the DNA. Counted here are approximately 110,000 clones, about 79% occurring once; the ten biggest clones make up 7% to 9.5%. The CDR3 loop spans 14 amino acids. Germline V gene data show CDR1 as SGHAT and CDR2 as FQNNGV. V lost 2 bases to trimming and J lost 4 bases, with 12 bases between them.

The genes are TRBV11-2 and TRBJ2-7, with D uncertain. Sequenced: peripheral blood. The clonotype was recovered from a woman aged 80 or over with active or convalescent COVID-19. The CDR3 nucleotides are TGTGCCAGCAGCTTACACCCCGAGAGGTACGAGCAGTACTTC. It is translated as CASSLHPERYEQYF.